Sequencing of this T cell receptor beta chain was carried out in a study of early T cells in non-severe SARS-CoV-2 infection. Overall study: Sequencing of bulk RNA from unsorted whole blood was done, without chain pairing.

In this sample, this clonotype turned up many times. No antigen is known for it. The CDR3 has 14 residues. Germline V gives CDR1 SGHDN, CDR2 FVKESK. Deletions cut 1 base from V and 10 bases from J, with 11 bases between. Unique molecular identifiers tagged individual cDNA molecules. TCRdb passed the 5' RACE reads through MiXCR, listing each CDR3 protein once. The data show more than 75,000 distinct CDR3 sequences, over 10% seen once. Study-wide results and limits: Private and CD4 specificities were missed by VDJdb matching, skewed to anti-spike CD8.

This receptor was obtained from an adult who was a healthcare worker with PCR-confirmed SARS-CoV-2 infection or an uninfected control (not recorded which). The genes are TRBV14 and TRBJ1-6; D unresolved. Input material: whole blood. DNA for the CDR3: TGTGCCAGCAGCCAAGTTCGGGGTGGATCACCCCTCCACTTT. Protein product: CASSQVRGGSPLHF.